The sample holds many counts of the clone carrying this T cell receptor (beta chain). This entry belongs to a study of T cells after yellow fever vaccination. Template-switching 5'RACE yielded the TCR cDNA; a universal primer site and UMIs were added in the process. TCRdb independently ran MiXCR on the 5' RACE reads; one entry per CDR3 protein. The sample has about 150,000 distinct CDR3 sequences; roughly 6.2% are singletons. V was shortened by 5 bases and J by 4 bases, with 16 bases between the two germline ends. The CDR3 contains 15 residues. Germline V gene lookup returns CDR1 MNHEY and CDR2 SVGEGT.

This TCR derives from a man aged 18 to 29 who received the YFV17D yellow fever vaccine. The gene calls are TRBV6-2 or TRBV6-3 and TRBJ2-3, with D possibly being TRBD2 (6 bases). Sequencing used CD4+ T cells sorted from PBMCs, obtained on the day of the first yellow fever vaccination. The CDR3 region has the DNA TGTGCCAGCAGTCCCCGGGTCCGCGGGGCAGATACGCAGTATTTT. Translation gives CASSPRVRGADTQYF.